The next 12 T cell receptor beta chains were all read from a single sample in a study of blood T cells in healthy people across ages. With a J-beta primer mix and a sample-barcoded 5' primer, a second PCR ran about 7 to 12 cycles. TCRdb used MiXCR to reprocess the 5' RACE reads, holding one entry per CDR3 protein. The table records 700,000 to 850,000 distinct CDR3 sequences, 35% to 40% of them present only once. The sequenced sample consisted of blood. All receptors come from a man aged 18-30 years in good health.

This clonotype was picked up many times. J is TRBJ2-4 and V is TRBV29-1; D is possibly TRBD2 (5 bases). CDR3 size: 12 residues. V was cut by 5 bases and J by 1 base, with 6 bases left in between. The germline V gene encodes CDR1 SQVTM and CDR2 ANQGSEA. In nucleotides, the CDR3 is TGCAGCGTTCCGGGGGCCAAAAACATTCAGTACTTC. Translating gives CSVPGAKNIQYF.

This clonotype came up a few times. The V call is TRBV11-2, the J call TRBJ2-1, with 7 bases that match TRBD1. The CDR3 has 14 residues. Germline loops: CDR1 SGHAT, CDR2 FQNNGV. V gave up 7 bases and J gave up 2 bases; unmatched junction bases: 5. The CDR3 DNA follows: TGTGCCAGCAACGGACAGGAAGCCTACAATGAGCAGTTCTTC. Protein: CASNGQEAYNEQFF.

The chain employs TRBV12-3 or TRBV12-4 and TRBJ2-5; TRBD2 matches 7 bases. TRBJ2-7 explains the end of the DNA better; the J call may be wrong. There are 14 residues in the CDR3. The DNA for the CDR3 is TGTGCCAGCACCTGGGAGCTAGCGGACTACGAGCAGTACTTC. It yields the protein CASTWELADYEQYF.

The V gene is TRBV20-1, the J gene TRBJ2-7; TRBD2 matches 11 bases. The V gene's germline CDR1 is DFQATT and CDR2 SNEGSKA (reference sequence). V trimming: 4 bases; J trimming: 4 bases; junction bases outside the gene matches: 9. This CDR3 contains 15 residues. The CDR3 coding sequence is TGCAGTGCTACAGCACCGGGACTAGCGGTTTACGAGCAGTACTTC. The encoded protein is CSATAPGLAVYEQYF.

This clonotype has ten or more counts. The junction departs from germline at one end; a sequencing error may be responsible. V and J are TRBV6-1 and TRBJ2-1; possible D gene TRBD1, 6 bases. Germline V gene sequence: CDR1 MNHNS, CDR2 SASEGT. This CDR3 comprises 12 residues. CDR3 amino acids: CASREGGNEQFF. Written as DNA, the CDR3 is TGTGCCAGCAGAGAAGGGGGCAATGAGCAGTTCTTC.

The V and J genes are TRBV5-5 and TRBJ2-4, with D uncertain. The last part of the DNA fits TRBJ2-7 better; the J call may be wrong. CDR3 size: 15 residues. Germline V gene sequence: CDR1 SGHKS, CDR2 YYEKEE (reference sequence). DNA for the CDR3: TGTGCCAGCAGCTTGGAACTGGGTATGACGTGCGAGCAGTACTTC. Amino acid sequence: CASSLELGMTCEQYF.

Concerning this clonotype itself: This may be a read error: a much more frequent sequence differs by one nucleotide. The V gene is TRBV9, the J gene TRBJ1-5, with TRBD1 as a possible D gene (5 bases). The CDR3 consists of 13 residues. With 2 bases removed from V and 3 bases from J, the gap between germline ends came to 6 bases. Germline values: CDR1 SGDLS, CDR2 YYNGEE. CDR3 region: CASSVDTNQPQHF. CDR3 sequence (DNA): TGTGCCAGCAGCGTGGACACCAATCAGCCCCAGCATTTT.

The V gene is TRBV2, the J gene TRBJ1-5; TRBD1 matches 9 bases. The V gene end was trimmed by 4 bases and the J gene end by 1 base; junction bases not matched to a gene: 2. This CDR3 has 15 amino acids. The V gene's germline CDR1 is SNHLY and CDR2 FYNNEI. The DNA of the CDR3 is TGTGCCAGCAGTGGCGACAGGGGGAGCAATCAGCCCCAGCATTTT. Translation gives CASSGDRGSNQPQHF.

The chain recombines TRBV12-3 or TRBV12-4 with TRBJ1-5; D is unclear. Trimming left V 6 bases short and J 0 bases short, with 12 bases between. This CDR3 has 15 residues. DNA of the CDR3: TGTGCCAGCAGCCGCCTGGGGAATAGCAATCAGCCCCAGCATTTT. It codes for CASSRLGNSNQPQHF.

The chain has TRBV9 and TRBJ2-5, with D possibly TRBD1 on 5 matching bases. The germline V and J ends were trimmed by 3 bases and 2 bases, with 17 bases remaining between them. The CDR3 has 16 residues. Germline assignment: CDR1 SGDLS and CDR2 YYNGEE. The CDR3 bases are TGTGCCAGCAGCGGCAACCCGACAGTACCGCAAGAGACCCAGTACTTC. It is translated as CASSGNPTVPQETQYF.

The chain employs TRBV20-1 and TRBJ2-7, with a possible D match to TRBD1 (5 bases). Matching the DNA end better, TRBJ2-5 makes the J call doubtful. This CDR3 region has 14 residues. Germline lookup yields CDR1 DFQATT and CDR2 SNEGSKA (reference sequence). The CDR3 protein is CSARDVPGRGTQYF. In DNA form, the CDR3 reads TGCAGTGCTAGAGATGTACCAGGGCGAGGGACCCAGTACTTC.

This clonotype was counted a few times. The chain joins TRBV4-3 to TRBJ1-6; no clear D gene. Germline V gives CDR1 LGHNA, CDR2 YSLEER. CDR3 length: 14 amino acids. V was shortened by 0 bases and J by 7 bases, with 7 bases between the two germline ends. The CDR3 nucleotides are TGCGCCAGCAGCCAAGACTCATGGAATTCACCCCTCCACTTT. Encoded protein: CASSQDSWNSPLHF.